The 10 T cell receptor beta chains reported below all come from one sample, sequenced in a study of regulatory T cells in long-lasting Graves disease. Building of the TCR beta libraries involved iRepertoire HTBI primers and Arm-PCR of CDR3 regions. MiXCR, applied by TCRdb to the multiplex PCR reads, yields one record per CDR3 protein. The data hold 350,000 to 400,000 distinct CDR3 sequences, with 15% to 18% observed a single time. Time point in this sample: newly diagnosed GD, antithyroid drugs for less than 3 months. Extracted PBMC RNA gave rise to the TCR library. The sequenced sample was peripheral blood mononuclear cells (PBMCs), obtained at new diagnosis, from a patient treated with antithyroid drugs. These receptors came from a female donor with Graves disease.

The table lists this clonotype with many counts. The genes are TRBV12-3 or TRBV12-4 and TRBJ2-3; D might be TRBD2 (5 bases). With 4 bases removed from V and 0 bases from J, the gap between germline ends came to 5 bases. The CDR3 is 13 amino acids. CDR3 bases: TGTGCCAGCAGTTCGGGGAGCACAGATACGCAGTATTTT. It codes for CASSSGSTDTQYF.

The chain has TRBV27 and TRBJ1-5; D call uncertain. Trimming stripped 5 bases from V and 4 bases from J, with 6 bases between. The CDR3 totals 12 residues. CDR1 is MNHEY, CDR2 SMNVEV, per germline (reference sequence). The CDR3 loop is CASSRTNQPQHF. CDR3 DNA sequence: TGTGCCAGCAGTCGAACTAATCAGCCCCAGCATTTT.

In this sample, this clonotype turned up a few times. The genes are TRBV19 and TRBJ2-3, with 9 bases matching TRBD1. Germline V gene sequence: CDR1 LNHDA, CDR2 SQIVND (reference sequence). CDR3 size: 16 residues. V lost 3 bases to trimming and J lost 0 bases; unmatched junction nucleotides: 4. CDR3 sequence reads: CASSIGTGPSTDTQYF. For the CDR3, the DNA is TGTGCCAGTAGTATTGGGACAGGGCCTAGCACAGATACGCAGTATTTT.

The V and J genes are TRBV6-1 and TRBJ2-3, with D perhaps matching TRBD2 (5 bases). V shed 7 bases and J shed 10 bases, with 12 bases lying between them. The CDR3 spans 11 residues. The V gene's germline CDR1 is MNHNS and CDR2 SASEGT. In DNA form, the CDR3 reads TGTGCCAGCAAGAGGACCGGGGCGCAGTATTTT. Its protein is CASKRTGAQYF.

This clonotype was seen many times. The CDR3 loop is CASSFPPLGWFF. The DNA of the CDR3 is TGTGCCAGCAGCTTCCCCCCACTCGGGTGGTTCTTC. The gene calls are TRBV7-2 and TRBJ2-1; no clear D. CDR1 is SGHTA, CDR2 FQGNSA, per germline. Trimming cost V 3 bases and J 15 bases, with 15 bases left between them. This CDR3 comprises 12 residues.

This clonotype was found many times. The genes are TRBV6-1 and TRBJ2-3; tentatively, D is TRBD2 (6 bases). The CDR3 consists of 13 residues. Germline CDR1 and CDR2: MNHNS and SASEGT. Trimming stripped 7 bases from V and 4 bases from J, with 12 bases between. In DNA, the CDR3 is TGTGCCAGCATAGGGACTTCAGCAGATACGCAGTATTTT. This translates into CASIGTSADTQYF.

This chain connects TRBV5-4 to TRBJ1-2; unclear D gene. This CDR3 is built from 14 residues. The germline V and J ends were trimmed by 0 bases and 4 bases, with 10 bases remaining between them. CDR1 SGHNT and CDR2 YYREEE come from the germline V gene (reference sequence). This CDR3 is CASSLASDLYGYTF. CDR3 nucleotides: TGTGCCAGCAGCTTGGCCTCGGACCTCTATGGCTACACCTTC.

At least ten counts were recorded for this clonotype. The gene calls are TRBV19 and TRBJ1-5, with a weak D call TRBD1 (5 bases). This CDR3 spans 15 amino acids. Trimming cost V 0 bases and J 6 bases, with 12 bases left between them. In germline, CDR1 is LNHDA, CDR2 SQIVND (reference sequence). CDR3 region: CASSIEGVGGQPQHF. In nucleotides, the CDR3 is TGTGCCAGTAGTATAGAGGGGGTGGGTGGTCAGCCCCAGCATTTT.

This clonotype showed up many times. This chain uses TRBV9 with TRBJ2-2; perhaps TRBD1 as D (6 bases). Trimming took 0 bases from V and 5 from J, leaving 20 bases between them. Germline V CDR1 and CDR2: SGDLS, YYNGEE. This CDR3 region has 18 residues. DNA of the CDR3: TGTGCCAGCAGCGTAGGCAATTGGGGGCAGGGTAGGACCGGGGAGCTGTTTTTT. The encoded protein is CASSVGNWGQGRTGELFF. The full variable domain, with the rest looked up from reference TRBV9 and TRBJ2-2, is DSGVTQTPKHLITATGQRVTLRCSPRSGDLSVYWYQQSLDQGLQFLIQYYNGEERAKGNILERFSAQQFPDLHSELNLSSLELGDSALYFCASSVGNWGQGRTGELFFGEGSRLTVL.

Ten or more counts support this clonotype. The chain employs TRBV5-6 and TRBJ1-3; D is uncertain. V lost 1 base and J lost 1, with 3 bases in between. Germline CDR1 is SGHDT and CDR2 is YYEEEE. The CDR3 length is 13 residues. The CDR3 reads CASSLPSGNTIYF. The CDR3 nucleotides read TGTGCCAGCAGCTTGCCGTCTGGAAACACCATATATTTT. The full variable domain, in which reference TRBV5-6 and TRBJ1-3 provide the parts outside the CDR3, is DAGVTQSPTHLIKTRGQQVTLRCSPKSGHDTVSWYQQALGQGPQFIFQYYEEEERQRGNFPDRFSGHQFPNYSSELNVNALLLGDSALYLCASSLPSGNTIYFGEGSWLTVV.